This T cell receptor beta chain was observed in a study of control samples from healthy donors and cancer patients. The repertoire was sequenced with immunoSEQ multiplex PCR; TCRdb's copy has only in-frame clones and lacks some. This table holds 45,000 to 55,000 clones, 90% to 95% found once. CDR1 and CDR2 (germline): MGHRA, YSYEKL. The CDR3 length is 15 residues. Trimming stripped 2 bases from V and 0 bases from J, with 10 bases between. The receptor's source is a young man in good health. The chain recombines TRBV4-1 with TRBJ1-1; no clear D gene. Material for sequencing was blood. The CDR3 protein is CASSQNEAVNTEAFF. The CDR3 DNA follows: TGCGCCAGCAGCCAAAATGAGGCAGTGAACACTGAAGCTTTCTTT.